The next 2 T cell receptor beta chains were all read from a single sample in a study of cytomegalovirus exposure and HLA in healthy donors. The PCR used 60 Vbeta and 13 Jbeta primers. The assay was immunoSEQ multiplex PCR, and TCRdb's table has in-frame clones only and misses some. The table includes approximately 200,000 clones, over 75% detected once. Sequencing was performed on PBMCs. The receptor source for this set is a human donor in good health.

CDR3 coding DNA: TGCGCCAGCAGCTACCAAACAGGAGTAATCTACGAGCAGTACTTC. It encodes CASSYQTGVIYEQYF. The genes are TRBV5-1 and TRBJ2-7, with D possibly matching TRBD1 (5 bases). The V end lost 3 bases, the J end lost 3 bases, and 16 bases lay between the germline ends. Germline V lookup: CDR1 SGHRS, CDR2 YFSETQ. The CDR3 contains 15 residues.

The chain combines TRBV9 with TRBJ1-3, with TRBD1 matching 7 bases. This CDR3 region has 15 residues. CDR1 and CDR2 (germline): SGDLS, YYNGEE. V lost 0 bases to trimming and J lost 3 bases; unmatched junction nucleotides: 3. Here the CDR3 DNA reads TGTGCCAGCAGCGTAGCGGGACAGCATGGAAACACCATATATTTT. Residues: CASSVAGQHGNTIYF. The whole variable domain, filled in from reference TRBV9 and TRBJ1-3, reads DSGVTQTPKHLITATGQRVTLRCSPRSGDLSVYWYQQSLDQGLQFLIQYYNGEERAKGNILERFSAQQFPDLHSELNLSSLELGDSALYFCASSVAGQHGNTIYFGEGSWLTVV.